The 5 T cell receptor beta chains listed next were all sequenced from one sample in a study of cytomegalovirus exposure and HLA in healthy donors. Vbeta (60) and Jbeta (13) primers were used in the PCR. Clones were read by immunoSEQ multiplex PCR, and TCRdb kept only the in-frame ones, dropping some. The sample lists some 110,000 clones, more than 75% occurring once. The specimen sequenced was PBMCs. These receptor sequences come from a woman aged 40 to 55 in good health and CMV-seronegative.

This chain uses TRBV28 with TRBJ2-1; 11 positions agree with TRBD1. Germline V gene sequence: CDR1 MDHEN, CDR2 SYDVKM. The length of the CDR3 is 15 residues. V dropped 8 bases and J dropped 7; count of bases not matched to a gene: 10. The CDR3 loop is CASGDRGRVPNEQFF. The CDR3 DNA reads as TGTGCCAGCGGGGACAGGGGGAGGGTTCCGAATGAGCAGTTCTTC.

V and J are TRBV7-2 and TRBJ2-1, with TRBD1 identical over 9 bases. V was pared by 4 bases and J by 5 bases, with 9 bases of the junction left unmatched. The CDR3 contains 16 residues. Per germline, CDR1 SGHTA and CDR2 FQGNSA. CDR3 region: CASSYRLGTGHNEQFF. The CDR3 DNA is TGTGCCAGCAGCTACCGGTTGGGGACAGGGCACAATGAGCAGTTCTTC.

V usage is TRBV27 and J usage is TRBJ2-1, with TRBD2 matching 7 bases. CDR1 MNHEY and CDR2 SMNVEV come from the germline V gene (reference sequence). V was pared by 6 bases and J by 4 bases, with 9 bases of the junction left unmatched. The CDR3 has 15 amino acids. The CDR3 region has the DNA TGTGCCAGCAGCAAGTTGGGGGGGAGGTACAATGAGCAGTTCTTC. Its translation: CASSKLGGRYNEQFF.

The chain employs TRBV5-4 and TRBJ1-1; D is undetermined. The V end lost 5 bases, the J end lost 4 bases, and 9 bases lay between the germline ends. From germline, CDR1 is SGHNT and CDR2 YYREEE (reference sequence). This CDR3 is 12 amino acids long. The CDR3 spells CASRREFTEAFF. Written as DNA, the CDR3 is TGTGCCAGCAGGAGGGAATTCACTGAAGCTTTCTTT.

The V and J genes are TRBV23-1 and TRBJ2-7; tentative D call: TRBD1 (5 bases). TRBV23-1 is known as an ORF, though its function is uncertain. Trimming left V 2 bases short and J 0 bases short, with 14 bases between. The CDR3 contains 16 residues. The CDR3, as DNA: TGCGCCAGCAGTCAACCCCGACAGAAACTCTCCTACGAGCAGTACTTC. Translated, it gives CASSQPRQKLSYEQYF.